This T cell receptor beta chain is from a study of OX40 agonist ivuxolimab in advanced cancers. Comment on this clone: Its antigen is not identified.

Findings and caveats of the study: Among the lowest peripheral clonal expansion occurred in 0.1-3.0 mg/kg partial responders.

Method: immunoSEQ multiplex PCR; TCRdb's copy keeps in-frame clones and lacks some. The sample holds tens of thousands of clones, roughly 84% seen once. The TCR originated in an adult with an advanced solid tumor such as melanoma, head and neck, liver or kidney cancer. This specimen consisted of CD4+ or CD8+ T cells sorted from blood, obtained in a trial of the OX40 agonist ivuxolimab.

The CDR3 protein is CASSMREVLGNTIYF. The DNA for the CDR3 is TGTGCCAGTAGTATGAGAGAGGTTCTTGGAAACACCATATATTTT. The chain employs TRBV19 and TRBJ1-3; D unresolved. V dropped 3 bases and J dropped 3 bases, with 12 bases sitting between them. Germline V gene lookup returns CDR1 LNHDA and CDR2 SQIVND (reference sequence). The length of the CDR3 is 15 residues.